The 27 T cell receptor beta chains in this list originate from one sample, sequenced in a study of cytomegalovirus exposure and HLA in healthy donors. The primer mix had 60 Vbeta and 13 Jbeta primers. Here immunoSEQ multiplex PCR was the method, and the copy in TCRdb shows in-frame clones only, minus some. The table records around 130,000 clones, approximately 8.8% of them present only once. Material for sequencing was PBMCs. The receptors stem from a man in his forties or fifties in good health and CMV-seronegative.

This clone appeared a few times. The rearrangement joins TRBV7-2 to TRBJ2-3; the match to TRBD2 covers 11 bases. CDR3 length: 15 residues. Germline-derived CDR1 and CDR2 are SGHTA and FQGNSA. Trimming at V came to 5 bases and at J to 6 bases, leaving 7 bases not matched to a gene. The CDR3 DNA is TGTGCCAGCAGCCTGAGTAGCGGGGGGGCGGATACGCAGTATTTT. Residues: CASSLSSGGADTQYF.

The sample holds a few counts of this clone. This chain connects TRBV6-5 to TRBJ1-2, with a possible D match to TRBD1 (5 bases). Germline CDR1 MNHEY, CDR2 SVGAGI. The ends were cut back, 7 bases at V and 3 bases at J, with 15 bases in the middle. The length of the CDR3 is 14 residues. The CDR3 here is CASNDDQGHYGYTF. CDR3 nucleotide sequence: TGTGCCAGCAATGACGACCAGGGTCACTATGGCTACACCTTC.

This clone was observed a few times. This chain joins TRBV11-2 and TRBJ2-7, with D possibly being TRBD1 (6 bases). Germline V gene data show CDR1 as SGHAT and CDR2 as FQNNGV. Trimming stripped 0 bases from V and 4 bases from J, with 7 bases between. The CDR3 runs to 13 residues. The CDR3 protein is CASSLDRGYEQYF. The CDR3 DNA reads as TGTGCCAGCAGCTTAGACAGGGGTTACGAGCAGTACTTC.

This clone has just a few counts. The genes are TRBV12-5 and TRBJ2-2, with 7 bases that match TRBD1. This CDR3 contains 16 residues. Germline V gene sequence: CDR1 LGHNT, CDR2 FRNRAP. Trimming at V came to 5 bases and at J to 0 bases, leaving 6 bases not matched to a gene. CDR3 nucleotides: TGTGCTAGTGGTGTTCACAGGGGAGCGAACACCGGGGAGCTGTTTTTT. This codes for CASGVHRGANTGELFF.

This clone was counted between two and nine times. The rearrangement joins TRBV2 to TRBJ2-4; TRBD2 might be the D (5 bases). Germline V gene lookup returns CDR1 SNHLY and CDR2 FYNNEI. V was cut by 4 bases and J by 6 bases, with 13 bases left in between. This CDR3 is 14 amino acids long. Here the CDR3 DNA reads TGTGCCAGCAGTGCCCTCGGGGAGAGAAACATTCAGTACTTC. Translated: CASSALGERNIQYF.

This clone was observed a handful of times. The sample holds other DNA sequences that translate to the same CDR3. This sequence joins TRBV5-1 and TRBJ2-1; D possibly corresponds to TRBD2 (6 bases). Germline V lookup: CDR1 SGHRS, CDR2 YFSETQ. Trimming pared 2 bases from V and 0 bases from J, leaving 6 bases between. The CDR3 is 14 amino acids. The CDR3 spells CASSFSGSYNEQFF. CDR3 nucleotides: TGCGCCAGCAGCTTTAGCGGCTCCTACAATGAGCAGTTCTTC. Full variable domain (outside the CDR3, taken from reference TRBV5-1 and TRBJ2-1): KAGVTQTPRYLIKTRGQQVTLSCSPISGHRSVSWYQQTPGQGLQFLFEYFSETQRNKGNFPGRFSGRQFSNSRSEMNVSTLELGDSALYLCASSFSGSYNEQFFGPGTRLTVL.

In regard to this clone: Other DNA sequences of this sample code for an identical CDR3. This chain uses TRBV27 with TRBJ1-1; D possibly corresponds to TRBD1 (5 bases). The germline V and J ends were trimmed by 2 bases and 4 bases, with 8 bases remaining between them. The germline CDR1 and CDR2 sequences are MNHEY and SMNVEV (reference sequence). CDR3 length equals 13 residues. The CDR3 nucleotides are TGTGCCAGCAGTTTAAGGGGTGGCACTGAAGCTTTCTTT. Its translation: CASSLRGGTEAFF.

This clone was counted a few times. The gene calls are TRBV5-6 and TRBJ2-5; TRBD2 matches at 16 bases. Germline trimming cut 4 bases from V and 4 bases from J; bases unmatched to any gene: 4. CDR3 length equals 16 residues. CDR1 and CDR2 from the germline V gene are SGHDT and YYEEEE. The DNA of the CDR3 is TGTGCCAGCAGCCGGGGACTAGCGGGGGGGCGAGAGACCCAGTACTTC. Its translation is CASSRGLAGGRETQYF.

CDR3 DNA sequence: TGTGCCAGCAGAGAGGGGGTACGACAAGAGACCCAGTACTTC. It codes for CASREGVRQETQYF. V usage is TRBV2 and J usage is TRBJ2-5, with D tentatively TRBD1 (6 bases). Germline V gives CDR1 SNHLY, CDR2 FYNNEI. The CDR3 has 14 amino acids. Trimming removed 6 bases from V and 2 bases from J, with 13 bases in between.

CDR3 coding DNA: TGTGCCAGCAGTTTAGTTCAGGCGGGTGGCGAGCAGTACTTC. Translated: CASSLVQAGGEQYF. The V call is TRBV27, the J call TRBJ2-5, with a weak D call TRBD2 (5 bases). The tail of the sequence fits TRBJ2-7 better, so the J call may be wrong. The CDR3 has 14 residues. Germline V gene sequence: CDR1 MNHEY, CDR2 SMNVEV (reference sequence).

This clone was counted only a few times. The rearrangement links TRBV15 to TRBJ1-1, with D uncertain. V was trimmed by 0 bases and J by 4 bases, leaving 6 bases between them. The CDR3 has 13 residues. Germline values: CDR1 LNHNV, CDR2 YYDKDF (reference sequence). The CDR3 coding sequence is TGTGCCACCAGCAGAGAAAGAGTCACTGAAGCTTTCTTT. It encodes CATSRERVTEAFF.

This clone was seen a handful of times. The chain carries TRBV10-3 and TRBJ2-5, with 8 bases fitting TRBD1. Trimming took 11 bases from V and 4 from J; bases not matched to a gene: 9. Germline V CDR1 and CDR2: ENHRY, SYGVKD. There are 13 residues in the CDR3. The CDR3, as DNA: TGTGCCTCAGGGACAGGAGAGGCAGAGACCCAGTACTTC. Protein sequence: CASGTGEAETQYF.

In its sample, this clone was seen a few times. CDR3 in amino acids: CASSQQVFSGNTIYF. CDR3 in DNA: TGCGCCAGCAGCCAACAGGTTTTCTCTGGAAACACCATATATTTT. The chain recombines TRBV4-3 with TRBJ1-3; D is undetermined. Trimming cost V 2 bases and J 0 bases, with 8 bases left between them. CDR1 LGHNA and CDR2 YSLEER come from the germline V gene. CDR3 length: 15 amino acids.

A few counts support this clone. The chain is built from TRBV4-2 and TRBJ2-7; D gene ambiguous. Trimming pared 0 bases from V and 3 bases from J, leaving 3 bases between. Per germline, CDR1 LGHNA and CDR2 YNFKEQ. The CDR3 loop spans 12 amino acids. The CDR3 sequence: CASSQDLYEQYF. Written as DNA, the CDR3 is TGTGCCAGCAGCCAAGATCTCTACGAGCAGTACTTC.

This clone was seen a few times. This chain uses TRBV11-2 with TRBJ2-3; D is possibly TRBD1 (6 bases). CDR3 length equals 16 residues. In germline, CDR1 is SGHAT, CDR2 FQNNGV. V dropped 5 bases and J dropped 2 bases, with 17 bases sitting between them. CDR3 amino acids: CASSIGTTTHTDTQYF. In nucleotides, the CDR3 is TGTGCCAGCAGCATAGGGACAACTACTCACACAGATACGCAGTATTTT.

This clone appeared a few times. V gene TRBV30 combines with J gene TRBJ2-3; 7 bases line up with TRBD2. Germline CDR1 GTSNPN, CDR2 SVGIG (reference sequence). The CDR3 extends over 14 amino acids. J gave up 6 bases and V 3 bases, and 9 bases lay outside the gene matches. The CDR3 DNA reads TGTGCCTGGAGCAATCCCAAGGGAGGGGATACGCAGTATTTT. This codes for CAWSNPKGGDTQYF.

This clone was observed a few times. The chain joins TRBV29-1 to TRBJ2-7, with 9 nucleotides matching TRBD1. V was clipped by 4 bases and J by 1 base; unmatched bases: 5. Germline V lookup: CDR1 SQVTM, CDR2 ANQGSEA. The CDR3 covers 14 residues. This CDR3 reads CSVAGTGRSYEQYF. CDR3 nucleotide sequence: TGCAGCGTTGCCGGGACAGGGAGGTCCTACGAGCAGTACTTC.

The chain recombines TRBV2 with TRBJ2-6; 7 bases fit TRBD1. The CDR3 is made up of 16 amino acids. V gave up 10 bases and J gave up 0 bases; unmatched junction bases: 9. CDR1 SNHLY and CDR2 FYNNEI come from the germline V gene. CDR3 nucleotides: TGTGCCACGCGACAGGGCGTTAGCTCTGGGGCCAACGTCCTGACTTTC. This translates into CATRQGVSSGANVLTF.

V usage is TRBV9 and J usage is TRBJ1-1; maybe TRBD1 (5 bases). Germline values: CDR1 SGDLS, CDR2 YYNGEE. The CDR3 is 16 residues long. V was cut by 0 bases and J by 4 bases, with 16 bases left in between. The CDR3 sequence is CASSVVGGDGGTEAFF. CDR3 coding DNA: TGTGCCAGCAGCGTAGTTGGGGGGGATGGCGGCACTGAAGCTTTCTTT. The full variable domain, in which reference TRBV9 and TRBJ1-1 provide the parts outside the CDR3, is DSGVTQTPKHLITATGQRVTLRCSPRSGDLSVYWYQQSLDQGLQFLIQYYNGEERAKGNILERFSAQQFPDLHSELNLSSLELGDSALYFCASSVVGGDGGTEAFFGQGTRLTVV.

The genes are TRBV5-1 and TRBJ1-3; no clear D gene. V lost 3 bases, J lost 2 bases, and 6 bases lay in between. Germline V lookup: CDR1 SGHRS, CDR2 YFSETQ. This CDR3 has 13 residues. The CDR3 is CASSSETGNTIYF. CDR3 bases: TGCGCCAGCAGCTCGGAGACTGGAAACACCATATATTTT.

This clone was observed a handful of times. The chain carries TRBV7-9 and TRBJ2-1, with D perhaps matching TRBD1 (5 bases). Germline V CDR1 and CDR2: SEHNR, FQNEAQ (reference sequence). This CDR3 region has 15 residues. The V and J ends lost 2 bases and 0 bases respectively, with 8 bases between them. The CDR3 reads CASSLTGSSYNEQFF. The CDR3 region has the DNA TGTGCCAGCAGCTTAACAGGAAGCTCCTACAATGAGCAGTTCTTC.

There are a few counts of this clone. V gene TRBV5-1 combines with J gene TRBJ2-5; D is perhaps TRBD1 (6 bases). This CDR3 is 14 amino acids long. V was cut by 4 bases and J by 5 bases, with 15 bases left in between. The germline V gene has CDR1 SGHRS and CDR2 YFSETQ. This CDR3 reads CASSMDSSRETQYF. The CDR3 bases are TGCGCCAGCAGCATGGACAGCTCTCGGGAGACCCAGTACTTC.

The chain carries TRBV5-4 and TRBJ1-5, with D unresolved. V lost 0 bases and J 2 bases, leaving 3 bases between the germline ends. Germline lookup yields CDR1 SGHNT and CDR2 YYREEE (reference sequence). The CDR3 is 13 residues long. The chain's CDR3 is CASSLAGNQPQHF. The CDR3, as DNA: TGTGCCAGCAGCTTGGCAGGCAATCAGCCCCAGCATTTT.

V is TRBV6-1 and J is TRBJ1-5; 7 bases line up with TRBD1. CDR1 and CDR2 from the germline V gene are MNHNS and SASEGT. The CDR3 extends over 15 amino acids. V shed 6 bases, J shed 7 bases, and the junction held 12 bases outside the gene matches. The CDR3 DNA follows: TGTGCCAGCAGCACTTCCGGACAGGAAGGACAGCCCCAGCATTTT. Its protein product is CASSTSGQEGQPQHF.

This clone showed up just a few times. The V gene is TRBV5-1, the J gene TRBJ2-2; D uncertain. The CDR3 is 13 amino acids. The V end lost 3 bases, the J end lost 9 bases, and 12 bases lay between the germline ends. Germline values: CDR1 SGHRS, CDR2 YFSETQ. DNA of the CDR3: TGCGCCAGCAGCTCAACCCCTACCAGGGAGCTGTTTTTT. Residues: CASSSTPTRELFF. The whole variable domain, remainder taken from reference TRBV5-1 and TRBJ2-2, is KAGVTQTPRYLIKTRGQQVTLSCSPISGHRSVSWYQQTPGQGLQFLFEYFSETQRNKGNFPGRFSGRQFSNSRSEMNVSTLELGDSALYLCASSSTPTRELFFGEGSRLTVL.

On this clone: Other DNA sequences in the sample encode the same CDR3. V usage is TRBV2 and J usage is TRBJ2-3; 10 nucleotides agree with TRBD1. The CDR3 is made up of 14 amino acids. Trimming took 4 bases from V and 2 from J; bases not matched to a gene: 0. CDR1 SNHLY and CDR2 FYNNEI come from the germline V gene. CDR3 in DNA: TGTGCCAGCAGTGGACAGGGGGCCACAGATACGCAGTATTTT. It specifies CASSGQGATDTQYF.

The rearrangement joins TRBV6-6 to TRBJ2-3; maybe TRBD1 (5 bases). In germline, CDR1 is MNHNY, CDR2 SVGAGI (reference sequence). CDR3 size: 14 residues. Trimming removed 8 bases from V and 5 bases from J, with 17 bases in between. The CDR3 bases are TGTGCCAGCGGGAACAGGCCTATCTTAGATACGCAGTATTTT. This translates into CASGNRPILDTQYF.